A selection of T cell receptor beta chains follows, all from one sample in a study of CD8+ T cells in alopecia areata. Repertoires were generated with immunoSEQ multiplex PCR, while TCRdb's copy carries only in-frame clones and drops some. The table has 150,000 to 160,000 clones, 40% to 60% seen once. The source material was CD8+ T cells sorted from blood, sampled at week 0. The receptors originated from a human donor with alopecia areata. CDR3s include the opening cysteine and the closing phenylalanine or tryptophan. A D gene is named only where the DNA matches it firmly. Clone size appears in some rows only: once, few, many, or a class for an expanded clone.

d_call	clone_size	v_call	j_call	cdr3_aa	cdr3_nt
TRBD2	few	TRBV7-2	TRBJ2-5	CASSLGGGIQETQYF	TGTGCCAGCAGCTTAGGCGGGGGAATCCAAGAGACCCAGTACTTC
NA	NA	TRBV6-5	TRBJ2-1	CASSYDSPDNEQFF	TGTGCCAGCAGTTACGACAGTCCTGACAATGAGCAGTTCTTC
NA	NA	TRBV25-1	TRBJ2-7	CASSEAGTGHEQYF	TGTGCCAGCAGTGAAGCGGGGACGGGGCACGAGCAGTACTTC
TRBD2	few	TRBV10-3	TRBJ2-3	CAISESSGETTDTQYF	TGTGCCATCAGTGAGTCTAGCGGGGAGACCACAGATACGCAGTATTTT
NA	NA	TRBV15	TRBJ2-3	CATSVASTDTQYF	TGTGCCACCAGCGTCGCGAGCACAGATACGCAGTATTTT
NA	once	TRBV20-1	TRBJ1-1	CSASSGEAFF	TGCAGTGCTAGCTCGGGTGAAGCTTTCTTT
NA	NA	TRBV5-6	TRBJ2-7	CASSLEGDASYEQYF	TGTGCCAGCAGCTTGGAGGGGGACGCCTCCTACGAGCAGTACTTC
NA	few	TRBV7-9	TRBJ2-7	CASSRPRGAKYEQYF	TGTGCCAGCAGCCGGCCTCGGGGGGCCAAATACGAGCAGTACTTC
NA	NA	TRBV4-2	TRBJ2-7	CASSQEPQGSYEQYF	TGTGCCAGCAGCCAAGAACCACAGGGATCCTACGAGCAGTACTTC
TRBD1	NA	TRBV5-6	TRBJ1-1	CASTFGTGVNTEAFF	TGTGCCAGCACCTTCGGGACAGGGGTAAACACTGAAGCTTTCTTT
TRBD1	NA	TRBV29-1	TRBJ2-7	CSVEGGTGSYEQYF	TGCAGCGTTGAAGGGGGGACAGGGTCCTACGAGCAGTACTTC
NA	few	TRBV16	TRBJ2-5	CASSQSSLAETQYF	TGTGCCAGCAGCCAATCGTCACTGGCAGAGACCCAGTACTTC
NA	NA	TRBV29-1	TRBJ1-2	CSVEDRRLSGYGYTF	TGCAGCGTTGAAGATCGACGCCTTTCGGGGTATGGCTACACCTTC
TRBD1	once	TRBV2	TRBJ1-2	CASRAQGQGVYGYTF	TGTGCCAGCAGAGCCCAGGGACAGGGGGTCTATGGCTACACCTTC
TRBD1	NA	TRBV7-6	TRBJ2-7	CASSENSGTGSYEQYF	TGTGCCAGCAGCGAAAACAGTGGGACAGGTTCCTACGAGCAGTACTTC
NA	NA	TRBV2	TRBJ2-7	CASRGGYYEQYF	TGTGCCAGCAGGGGGGGATATTACGAGCAGTACTTC
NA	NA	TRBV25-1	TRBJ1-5	CASTRRLYSNQPQHF	TGTGCCAGCACCCGGAGGTTGTATAGCAATCAGCCCCAGCATTTT
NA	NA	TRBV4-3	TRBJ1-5	CASSQEVNWPQHF	TGCGCCAGCAGCCAAGAAGTAAATTGGCCCCAGCATTTT
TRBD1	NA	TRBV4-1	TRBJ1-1	CASSSGTGDTEAFF	TGCGCCAGCAGCTCCGGGACAGGGGACACTGAAGCTTTCTTT
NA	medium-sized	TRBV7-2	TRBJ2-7	CASSYERDRYF	TGTGCCAGCAGCTATGAAAGGGACCGGTACTTC
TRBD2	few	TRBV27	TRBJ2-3	CASSLGGGNTDTQYF	TGTGCCAGCAGTTTAGGCGGGGGGAACACAGATACGCAGTATTTT
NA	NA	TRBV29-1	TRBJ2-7	CSVVGSGGHFYEQYF	TGCAGCGTTGTGGGTTCCGGGGGACACTTCTACGAGCAGTACTTC
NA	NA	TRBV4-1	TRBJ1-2	CASSQNAGGTYGYTF	TGCGCCAGCAGCCAAAACGCGGGGGGTACCTATGGCTACACCTTC
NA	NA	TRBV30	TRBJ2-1	CAWSLISGDEQFF	TGTGCCTGGAGCCTAATCTCAGGGGATGAGCAGTTCTTC
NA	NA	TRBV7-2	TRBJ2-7	CASSLAGAGMYEQYF	TGTGCCAGCAGCTTAGCCGGGGCAGGGATGTACGAGCAGTACTTC
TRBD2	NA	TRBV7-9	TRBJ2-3	CASSLVGLAGGTDTQYF	TGTGCCAGCAGCTTAGTGGGGCTAGCGGGCGGCACAGATACGCAGTATTTT